These 27 T cell receptor beta chains came from one sample sequenced in a study of PD-L1 blockade in urothelial cancer. Time point here: pretreatment peripheral blood. TCRdb keeps only in-frame clones here, not all; method: immunoSEQ multiplex PCR. The sample carries approximately 47,000 clones, 75% to 90% recorded once. Specimen: PBMCs, collected around atezolizumab (anti-PD-L1) treatment. Every receptor here comes from a man aged 50 to 60 with urothelial cancer.

The V and J genes are TRBV9 and TRBJ2-3; D is ambiguous. Germline CDR1 is SGDLS and CDR2 is YYNGEE. CDR3 length: 17 residues. V dropped 0 bases and J dropped 0 bases, with 14 bases sitting between them. CDR3 loop: CASSVDISPLSTDTQYF. The CDR3 DNA reads as TGTGCCAGCAGCGTAGATATTAGCCCTCTTAGCACAGATACGCAGTATTTT. Full variable domain (remainder filled in from reference TRBV9 and TRBJ2-3): DSGVTQTPKHLITATGQRVTLRCSPRSGDLSVYWYQQSLDQGLQFLIQYYNGEERAKGNILERFSAQQFPDLHSELNLSSLELGDSALYFCASSVDISPLSTDTQYFGPGTRLTVL.

The CDR3 DNA reads as TGTGCCAGCAGTGGTCAGGCAGGGCGCAATGGCTACACCTTC. Its protein product is CASSGQAGRNGYTF. This chain links TRBV2 with TRBJ1-2; perhaps TRBD1 as D (5 bases). Germline V gene sequence: CDR1 SNHLY, CDR2 FYNNEI. The germline V and J ends were trimmed by 4 bases and 6 bases, with 15 bases remaining between them. The CDR3 contains 14 residues. Full variable domain (rest looked up from reference TRBV2 and TRBJ1-2): EPEVTQTPSHQVTQMGQEVILRCVPISNHLYFYWYRQILGQKVEFLVSFYNNEISEKSEIFDDQFSVERPDGSNFTLKIRSTKLEDSAMYFCASSGQAGRNGYTFGSGTRLTVV.

This sequence joins TRBV5-1 and TRBJ2-3; D unresolved. CDR3 size: 14 residues. Trimming took off 0 bases at V and 4 bases at J, with 9 bases between the two ends. Germline loops: CDR1 SGHRS, CDR2 YFSETQ. Here the CDR3 DNA reads TGCGCCAGCAGCTTGGCTCCCTCGTCAGATACGCAGTATTTT. This gives the protein CASSLAPSSDTQYF.

The V gene is TRBV7-9, the J gene TRBJ1-6; 7 positions agree with TRBD1. V gave up 5 bases and J gave up 7 bases; unmatched junction bases: 8. Germline V gene sequence: CDR1 SEHNR, CDR2 FQNEAQ (reference sequence). The CDR3 is made up of 15 amino acids. This CDR3 is CASSLTGTVNSPLHF. Here the CDR3 DNA reads TGTGCCAGCAGCCTGACCGGGACAGTGAATTCACCCCTCCACTTT.

The chain carries TRBV5-1 and TRBJ1-4; D might be TRBD1 (5 bases). Trimming removed 4 bases from V and 0 bases from J, with 16 bases in between. Germline CDR1 reads SGHRS; CDR2 reads YFSETQ. The CDR3 spans 17 residues. The CDR3 DNA reads TGCGCCAGCAGCCCGGCCGGGGGATCCGCAACTAATGAAAAACTGTTTTTT. Translated, it gives CASSPAGGSATNEKLFF.

This clone was detected a few times. The chain carries TRBV6-1 and TRBJ1-6; TRBD1 aligns across 7 bases. The CDR3 spans 19 residues. V lost 2 bases to trimming and J lost 8 bases; unmatched junction nucleotides: 18. CDR1 is MNHNS, CDR2 SASEGT, per germline. The CDR3 is CASSELEGGQPLRDSPLHF. The CDR3 DNA is TGTGCCAGCAGTGAACTGGAAGGGGGACAGCCCCTCAGGGATTCACCCCTCCACTTT.

The chain couples TRBV27 to TRBJ2-3; no definite D call. Germline loops: CDR1 MNHEY, CDR2 SMNVEV (reference sequence). The CDR3 is made up of 14 amino acids. The V end lost 9 bases, the J end lost 4 bases, and 17 bases lay between the germline ends. The CDR3 DNA reads as TGTGCCAGTTCCCTTGTCCAGGTATCAGATACGCAGTATTTT. Translation gives CASSLVQVSDTQYF.

This clone was observed a few times. The V and J genes are TRBV2 and TRBJ2-3, with 8 nucleotides matching TRBD2. This CDR3 region has 15 residues. CDR1 and CDR2 (germline): SNHLY, FYNNEI. V gave up 3 bases and J gave up 3 bases; unmatched junction bases: 5. The CDR3 is CASSDGTSGTDTQYF. The DNA of the CDR3 is TGTGCCAGCAGTGATGGGACTAGTGGGACAGATACGCAGTATTTT.

V gene TRBV5-4 combines with J gene TRBJ2-7, with 8 positions matching TRBD1. V was clipped by 1 base and J by 5 bases; unmatched bases: 2. The CDR3 has 13 amino acids. Per germline, CDR1 SGHNT and CDR2 YYREEE (reference sequence). As DNA, the CDR3 is TGTGCCAGCAGCTTGCCAGGGGGCAACGAGCAGTACTTC. Its translation is CASSLPGGNEQYF. The variable domain in full, completed from reference TRBV5-4 and TRBJ2-7, reads ETGVTQSPTHLIKTRGQQVTLRCSSQSGHNTVSWYQQALGQGPQFIFQYYREEENGRGNFPPRFSGLQFPNYSSELNVNALELDDSALYLCASSLPGGNEQYFGPGTRLTVT.

The rearrangement joins TRBV9 to TRBJ2-1; 9 bases align to TRBD1. Germline-derived CDR1 and CDR2 are SGDLS and YYNGEE. V trimming: 1 base; J trimming: 4 bases; junction bases outside the gene matches: 9. The CDR3 extends over 17 amino acids. The DNA for the CDR3 is TGTGCCAGCAGCGTAACCGTGACCGGGACAGGGTACAATGAGCAGTTCTTC. As protein: CASSVTVTGTGYNEQFF.

This clone has a handful of counts. The rearrangement uses TRBV18 and TRBJ1-2; D is unresolved. Germline V CDR1 and CDR2: KGHSH, LQKENI. V lost 6 bases and J 2 bases, leaving 10 bases between the germline ends. The CDR3 is made up of 13 amino acids. The CDR3 DNA is TGTGCCAGCTCCCAAGGAGGGAACTATGGCTACACCTTC. As protein: CASSQGGNYGYTF.

The V gene is TRBV15, the J gene TRBJ2-2; no reliable D call. This CDR3 has 16 amino acids. Per germline, CDR1 LNHNV and CDR2 YYDKDF (reference sequence). The V and J ends lost 1 base and 2 bases respectively, with 11 bases between them. CDR3 in amino acids: CATSRVRDSNTGELFF. The CDR3 DNA follows: TGTGCCACCAGCAGAGTTAGAGACTCCAACACCGGGGAGCTGTTTTTT.

This clone occurred once. The V and J genes are TRBV19 and TRBJ2-3, with TRBD2 matching over 7 bases. The CDR3 has 15 residues. Trimming at V came to 5 bases and at J to 2 bases, leaving 7 bases not matched to a gene. CDR1 is LNHDA and CDR2 is SQIVND in the germline V gene (reference sequence). For the CDR3, the DNA is TGTGCCAGTAGTCCCAGCGGGACCCCCACAGATACGCAGTATTTT. This encodes CASSPSGTPTDTQYF.

The chain recombines TRBV5-6 with TRBJ1-2; the match to TRBD1 covers 8 bases. Germline-derived CDR1 and CDR2 are SGHDT and YYEEEE. V was pared by 4 bases and J by 4 bases, with 3 bases of the junction left unmatched. The CDR3 contains 13 residues. The CDR3 reads CASSRTGIYGYTF. The CDR3, as DNA: TGTGCCAGCAGCCGGACAGGGATCTATGGCTACACCTTC.

The CDR3 loop reads CASRLTSSGNTIYF. CDR3 nucleotide sequence: TGTGCCAGCAGACTAACTAGCTCTGGAAACACCATATATTTT. This chain uses TRBV28 with TRBJ1-3; no definite D call. Per the germline V gene, CDR1 is MDHEN and CDR2 is SYDVKM. V shed 6 bases and J shed 0 bases, with 9 bases lying between them. This CDR3 has 14 residues.

CDR3 loop: CASSLGGEKLFF. DNA for the CDR3: TGTGCCAGCAGCTTAGGCGGCGAAAAACTGTTTTTT. The V gene is TRBV7-9, the J gene TRBJ1-4; no clear D. In germline, CDR1 is SEHNR, CDR2 FQNEAQ (reference sequence). CDR3 size: 12 residues. The germline V and J ends were trimmed by 1 base and 8 bases, with 5 bases remaining between them.

The V and J genes are TRBV6-6 and TRBJ1-2, with 9 bases aligning to TRBD1. Per germline, CDR1 MNHNY and CDR2 SVGAGI (reference sequence). J was trimmed by 7 bases and V by 5 bases; bases with no gene match: 8. The CDR3 is 14 residues long. CDR3 sequence: CASSNRGRDSGYTF. The DNA for the CDR3 is TGTGCCAGCAGTAACAGGGGGCGCGACAGTGGCTACACCTTC.

J is TRBJ2-1 and V is TRBV29-1; 9 nucleotides agree with TRBD2. Germline-derived CDR1 and CDR2 are SQVTM and ANQGSEA. V shed 2 bases, J shed 0 bases, and the junction held 5 bases outside the gene matches. This CDR3 comprises 16 residues. The CDR3 DNA reads as TGCAGCGTTGAATACAGCGGGAGGAACTCCTACAATGAGCAGTTCTTC. Translation gives CSVEYSGRNSYNEQFF.

The chain links TRBV18 to TRBJ2-7; D is undetermined. The CDR3 is 13 residues long. V lost 3 bases to trimming and J lost 2 bases, with 8 bases between them. CDR1 is KGHSH and CDR2 is LQKENI in the germline V gene. The CDR3, as DNA: TGTGCCAGCTCACCGAGACTTACCTACGAGCAGTACTTC. This translates into CASSPRLTYEQYF. The variable domain in full, with the rest retrieved from reference TRBV18 and TRBJ2-7, is NAGVMQNPRHLVRRRGQEARLRCSPMKGHSHVYWYRQLPEEGLKFMVYLQKENIIDESGMPKERFSAEFPKEGPSILRIQQVVRGDSAAYFCASSPRLTYEQYFGPGTRLTVT.

The chain carries TRBV10-1 and TRBJ2-5; TRBD2 matches at 7 bases. V shed 5 bases, J shed 3 bases, and the junction held 9 bases outside the gene matches. This CDR3 has 15 amino acids. Germline CDR1 WNHNN, CDR2 SYGVQD (reference sequence). In DNA, the CDR3 is TGCGCCAGCAGTCCATCCGGGACTACAAAAGAGACCCAGTACTTC. It translates to CASSPSGTTKETQYF.

The rearrangement uses TRBV28 and TRBJ2-1, with 12 bases identical to TRBD2. The CDR3 is made up of 16 amino acids. Germline V gives CDR1 MDHEN, CDR2 SYDVKM. V lost 2 bases and J lost 8; bases outside the gene matches: 7. The CDR3 spells CASSLLTSGRVDEQFF. In DNA form, the CDR3 reads TGTGCCAGCAGTTTACTGACTAGCGGGAGAGTAGATGAGCAGTTCTTC.

The chain recombines TRBV7-9 with TRBJ2-1; maybe TRBD1 (6 bases). The V and J ends lost 0 bases and 12 bases respectively, with 21 bases between them. Germline V lookup: CDR1 SEHNR, CDR2 FQNEAQ (reference sequence). The CDR3 sequence is 16 residues long. CDR3 in amino acids: CASSLASRGEGERQFF. As DNA, the CDR3 is TGTGCCAGCAGCTTAGCGTCCAGGGGTGAGGGTGAGAGGCAGTTCTTC.

Concerning this clone itself: Other DNA sequences in the same sample also yield this CDR3. The J gene is TRBJ1-5, the V gene TRBV30, with 7 bases aligning to TRBD1. Germline values: CDR1 GTSNPN, CDR2 SVGIG (reference sequence). V was pared by 2 bases and J by 4 bases, with 2 bases of the junction left unmatched. The length of the CDR3 is 13 residues. CDR3 sequence (DNA): TGTGCCTGGAGTCCACAGGGGAATCAGCCCCAGCATTTT. Translation gives CAWSPQGNQPQHF.

This chain connects TRBV6-5 to TRBJ2-7, with D possibly matching TRBD1 (5 bases). Germline CDR1 reads MNHEY; CDR2 reads SVGAGI. CDR3 size: 13 residues. Trimming stripped 5 bases from V and 7 bases from J, with 15 bases between. CDR3 bases: TGTGCCAGCAGTATGCAGGGTTCTCGGGAGCAGTACTTC. This gives the protein CASSMQGSREQYF.

The genes are TRBV19 and TRBJ1-4, with D uncertain. This CDR3 is 14 amino acids long. Trimming removed 6 bases from V and 0 bases from J, with 8 bases in between. Germline V gene lookup returns CDR1 LNHDA and CDR2 SQIVND (reference sequence). In DNA form, the CDR3 reads TGTGCCAGTAGGGCATTCGCAACTAATGAAAAACTGTTTTTT. It specifies CASRAFATNEKLFF.

The chain recombines TRBV18 with TRBJ2-5; the match to TRBD1 covers 9 bases. V shed 3 bases and J 3 bases; nucleotides not matched to a gene: 5. Per germline, CDR1 KGHSH and CDR2 LQKENI. The CDR3 extends over 15 amino acids. The CDR3 DNA reads TGTGCCAGCTCACCGGGTTGGGACAGGGAAGAGACCCAGTACTTC. Protein: CASSPGWDREETQYF.

This clone was detected only a few times. The gene calls are TRBV18 and TRBJ1-1; TRBD1 might be the D (6 bases). V gave up 5 bases and J gave up 6 bases, with 16 bases separating them. This CDR3 has 14 amino acids. Germline CDR1 is KGHSH and CDR2 is LQKENI. CDR3 loop: CASSSTGTPAEAFF. The DNA for the CDR3 is TGTGCCAGCTCATCAACAGGGACGCCGGCTGAAGCTTTCTTT.